One and the same sample provided the 9 T cell receptor beta chains below, sequenced in a study of blood T cells in healthy people across ages. The second PCR ran roughly 6 to 12 cycles with a sample-barcoded 5' primer and J-beta primers. TCRdb re-analysed the 5' RACE reads in MiXCR, keeping a single row per CDR3 protein. The data show 800,000 or so distinct CDR3 sequences, less than 60% seen once. Source material: blood. Source of these receptors: a man at least 80 years old in good health.

This chain links TRBV29-1 with TRBJ1-1, with a tentative D call TRBD1 (5 bases). V was pared by 7 bases and J by 5 bases, with 17 bases between. The CDR3 is 13 residues long. From germline, CDR1 is SQVTM and CDR2 ANQGSEA. In DNA, the CDR3 is TGCAGCGCGACCGGATGGGGACGGACTGAAGCTTTCTTT. Its translation is CSATGWGRTEAFF.

This clonotype was seen a few times. The gene calls are TRBV5-1 and TRBJ2-7, with D hard to call. CDR3 length: 11 amino acids. V was clipped by 0 bases and J by 7 bases, with 5 bases between them. CDR1 SGHRS and CDR2 YFSETQ come from the germline V gene. The CDR3 reads CASSLAQEQYF. As DNA, the CDR3 is TGCGCCAGCAGCTTGGCCCAGGAGCAGTACTTC.

The chain couples TRBV29-1 to TRBJ2-7; TRBD2 agrees at 7 bases. CDR1 and CDR2 (germline): SQVTM, ANQGSEA. Trimming cost V 7 bases and J 3 bases; bases outside gene matches: 9. The CDR3 has 13 amino acids. CDR3 residues: CSGGGGGLYEQYF. DNA of the CDR3: TGCAGCGGCGGCGGGGGAGGGCTCTACGAGCAGTACTTC.

The V gene is TRBV20-1, the J gene TRBJ2-7; 11 nucleotides align to TRBD2. Trimming cost V 5 bases and J 7 bases; bases outside gene matches: 10. The CDR3 is 14 residues long. Looked up from germline, CDR1 is DFQATT and CDR2 is SNEGSKA (reference sequence). The CDR3 DNA sequence: TGCAGTGCTCGGCTAGCGGGAGGACACAATGAGCAGTACTTC. This sequence encodes CSARLAGGHNEQYF.

The table lists this clonotype with a few counts. The V gene is TRBV2, the J gene TRBJ2-5; 8 nucleotides align to TRBD1. This CDR3 has 13 amino acids. Losses at the gene ends were 10 bases for V and 5 bases for J; bases not matched to a gene: 9. From germline, CDR1 is SNHLY and CDR2 FYNNEI. CDR3 sequence: CATRQGSFETQYF. The CDR3 DNA reads TGTGCCACCAGACAGGGGTCGTTTGAGACCCAGTACTTC. Variable domain in full (rest from reference TRBV2 and TRBJ2-5): EPEVTQTPSHQVTQMGQEVILRCVPISNHLYFYWYRQILGQKVEFLVSFYNNEISEKSEIFDDQFSVERPDGSNFTLKIRSTKLEDSAMYFCATRQGSFETQYFGPGTRLLVL.

This clonotype occurred once. This chain joins TRBV20-1 and TRBJ1-5, with a possible D match to TRBD1 (6 bases). Germline loops: CDR1 DFQATT, CDR2 SNEGSKA (reference sequence). The germline V and J ends were trimmed by 6 bases and 4 bases, with 13 bases remaining between them. The CDR3 covers 13 residues. The chain's CDR3 is CSAQGGANQPQHF. The CDR3 bases are TGCAGTGCCCAAGGGGGGGCGAATCAGCCCCAGCATTTT.

The chain recombines TRBV9 with TRBJ2-3; no clear D. V lost 0 bases, J lost 5 bases, and 4 bases lay in between. The V gene's germline CDR1 is SGDLS and CDR2 YYNGEE. This CDR3 has 12 amino acids. DNA for the CDR3: TGTGCCAGCAGCGTAGCTGGAGATACGCAGTATTTT. This codes for CASSVAGDTQYF.

The V and J genes are TRBV12-3 or TRBV12-4 and TRBJ1-1; no clear D gene. V was cut by 5 bases and J by 7 bases, with 11 bases left in between. The CDR3 is 12 residues long. The CDR3 bases are TGTGCCAGCAGTAAACGGGTGGGTGAAGCTTTCTTT. It is translated as CASSKRVGEAFF.

The rearrangement joins TRBV20-1 to TRBJ2-2, with D possibly being TRBD1 (6 bases). The CDR3 consists of 14 residues. Trimming shortened V by 6 bases and J by 7 bases, and 18 bases separated the two germline ends. The V gene's germline CDR1 is DFQATT and CDR2 SNEGSKA (reference sequence). CDR3 amino acids: CSAQTSQGIGELFF. CDR3 bases: TGCAGTGCGCAGACATCTCAGGGGATCGGGGAGCTGTTTTTT.